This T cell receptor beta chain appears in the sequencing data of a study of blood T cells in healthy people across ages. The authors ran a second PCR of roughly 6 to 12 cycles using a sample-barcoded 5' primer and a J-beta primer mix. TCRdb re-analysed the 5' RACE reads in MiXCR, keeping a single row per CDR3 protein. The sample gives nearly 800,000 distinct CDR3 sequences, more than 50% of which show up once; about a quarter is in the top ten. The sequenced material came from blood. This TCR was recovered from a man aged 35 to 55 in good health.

CDR3: CSIPSRERGTEAFF. CDR3 in DNA: TGCAGCATACCGTCGAGGGAACGTGGCACTGAAGCTTTCTTT. The chain is built from TRBV29-1 and TRBJ1-1; D is unresolved. This CDR3 is built from 14 residues. Germline V gene lookup returns CDR1 SQVTM and CDR2 ANQGSEA. The germline V and J ends were trimmed by 8 bases and 4 bases, with 20 bases remaining between them. Full variable domain (remainder filled in from reference TRBV29-1 and TRBJ1-1): SAVISQKPSRDICQRGTSLTIQCQVDSQVTMMFWYRQQPGQSLTLIATANQGSEATYESGFVIDKFPISRPNLTFSTLTVSNMSPEDSSIYLCSIPSRERGTEAFFGQGTRLTVV.